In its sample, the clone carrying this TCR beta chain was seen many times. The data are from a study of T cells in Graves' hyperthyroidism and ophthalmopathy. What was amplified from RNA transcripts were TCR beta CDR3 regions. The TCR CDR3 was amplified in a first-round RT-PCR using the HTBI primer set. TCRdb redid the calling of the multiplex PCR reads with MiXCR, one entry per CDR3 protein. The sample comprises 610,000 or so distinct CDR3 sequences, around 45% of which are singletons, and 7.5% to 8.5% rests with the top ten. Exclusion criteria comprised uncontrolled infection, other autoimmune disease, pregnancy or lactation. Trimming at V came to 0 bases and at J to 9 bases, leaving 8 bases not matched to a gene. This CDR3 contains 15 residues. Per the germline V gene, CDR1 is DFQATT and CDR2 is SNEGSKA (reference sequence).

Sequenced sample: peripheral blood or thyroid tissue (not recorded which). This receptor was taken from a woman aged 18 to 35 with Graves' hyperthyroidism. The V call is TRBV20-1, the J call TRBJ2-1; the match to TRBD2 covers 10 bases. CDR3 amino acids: CSAREPSGSLAEQFF. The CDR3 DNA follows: TGCAGTGCTAGAGAACCTAGCGGGAGTTTGGCTGAGCAGTTCTTC.